The 32 T cell receptor beta chains listed next were all sequenced from one sample in a study of blood T cell repertoires in COVID-19. TCRdb keeps only in-frame clones here, not all; method: immunoSEQ multiplex PCR. This sample has roughly 150,000 clones, with 80% to 90% found just once. Sequencing was done on a sample of peripheral blood. The receptors stem from a man at least 80 years old with acute or convalescent COVID-19.

The chain uses TRBV19 and TRBJ1-2; 12 positions agree with TRBD1. CDR1 LNHDA and CDR2 SQIVND come from the germline V gene (reference sequence). This CDR3 is 19 amino acids long. J was trimmed by 5 bases and V by 3 bases; bases with no gene match: 16. The CDR3 region has the DNA TGTGCCAGTAGTATGTGGGGACAGGGGGCTTCCTCCGGAGGGTATGGCTACACCTTC. Translating gives CASSMWGQGASSGGYGYTF. Looking up the rest from reference TRBV19 and TRBJ1-2 gives the full variable domain: DGGITQSPKYLFRKEGQNVTLSCEQNLNHDAMYWYRQDPGQGLRLIYYSQIVNDFQKGDIAEGYSVSREKKESFPLTVTSAQKNPTAFYLCASSMWGQGASSGGYGYTFGSGTRLTVV.

This clone was counted between two and nine times. J is TRBJ2-1 and V is TRBV5-1; tentatively, D is TRBD2 (6 bases). Trimming removed 3 bases at V and 12 bases at J, with 16 bases between. Germline lookup yields CDR1 SGHRS and CDR2 YFSETQ. The CDR3 runs 13 residues. The CDR3: CASSSRTDGRQFF. The DNA for the CDR3 is TGCGCCAGCAGCTCCAGGACGGACGGGAGGCAGTTCTTC.

The chain links TRBV7-9 to TRBJ2-4; D remains unclear. Germline CDR1 is SEHNR and CDR2 is FQNEAQ (reference sequence). This CDR3 contains 13 residues. V lost 5 bases and J 2 bases, leaving 7 bases between the germline ends. The CDR3, as DNA: TGTGCCAGCAGCCCCAGTTCCAAAAACATTCAGTACTTC. Amino acids: CASSPSSKNIQYF.

This clone appeared once. This rearrangement joins TRBV18 to TRBJ2-5, with 7 bases identical to TRBD1. The CDR3 is made up of 14 amino acids. V lost 3 bases to trimming and J lost 3 bases; unmatched junction nucleotides: 4. Germline V CDR1 and CDR2: KGHSH, LQKENI. The CDR3 coding sequence is TGTGCCAGCTCACCGACGACAGGGAAAGAGACCCAGTACTTC. Translating gives CASSPTTGKETQYF.

In this sample, this clone turned up once. J is TRBJ2-3 and V is TRBV27; a weak D match, TRBD2 (5 bases). Trimming took 2 bases from V and 2 from J, leaving 8 bases between them. The CDR3 totals 14 residues. Per germline, CDR1 MNHEY and CDR2 SMNVEV (reference sequence). The CDR3 DNA reads TGTGCCAGCAGTTTACGGGGTTTCACAGATACGCAGTATTTT. This sequence encodes CASSLRGFTDTQYF.

In its sample, this clone was seen a few times. The chain recombines TRBV6-6 with TRBJ1-1; D is possibly TRBD1 (6 bases). V dropped 6 bases and J dropped 5 bases, with 19 bases sitting between them. CDR1 MNHNY and CDR2 SVGAGI come from the germline V gene (reference sequence). The CDR3 extends over 15 amino acids. CDR3 sequence reads: CASSGVKQGRTEAFF. The CDR3, as DNA: TGTGCCAGCAGCGGAGTCAAACAGGGACGGACTGAAGCTTTCTTT.

This rearrangement joins TRBV5-6 to TRBJ2-3, with 10 nucleotides matching TRBD1. The CDR3 loop spans 15 amino acids. Germline assignment: CDR1 SGHDT and CDR2 YYEEEE. V was pared by 4 bases and J by 3 bases, with 5 bases of the junction left unmatched. The CDR3 nucleotides are TGTGCCAGCAGCCCCGACAGGGGGCGTACAGATACGCAGTATTTT. It is translated as CASSPDRGRTDTQYF.

The J gene is TRBJ2-7, the V gene TRBV27; possible D gene TRBD2, 6 bases. The CDR3 has 13 amino acids. V was shortened by 5 bases and J by 1 base, with 9 bases between the two germline ends. CDR1 MNHEY and CDR2 SMNVEV come from the germline V gene (reference sequence). The CDR3 region is CASSKGLSYEQYF. CDR3 in DNA: TGTGCCAGCAGTAAAGGACTATCCTACGAGCAGTACTTC.

The chain employs TRBV6-1 and TRBJ1-5, with D uncertain. V was trimmed by 1 base and J by 6 bases, leaving 10 bases between them. CDR3 length: 14 amino acids. CDR1 and CDR2 (germline): MNHNS, SASEGT. CDR3 in DNA: TGTGCCAGCAGTGAAGGGTCACTTAGTCAGCCCCAGCATTTT. It translates to CASSEGSLSQPQHF.

The chain links TRBV2 to TRBJ2-5; TRBD2 matches 12 bases. This CDR3 spans 13 amino acids. Germline assignment: CDR1 SNHLY and CDR2 FYNNEI. J was trimmed by 9 bases and V by 7 bases; bases with no gene match: 6. The CDR3 sequence is CASTSGRAQAQYF. Here the CDR3 DNA reads TGTGCCAGCACTAGCGGGAGGGCCCAGGCCCAGTACTTC. The full variable domain, completed using reference TRBV2 and TRBJ2-5, is EPEVTQTPSHQVTQMGQEVILRCVPISNHLYFYWYRQILGQKVEFLVSFYNNEISEKSEIFDDQFSVERPDGSNFTLKIRSTKLEDSAMYFCASTSGRAQAQYFGPGTRLLVL.

The genes are TRBV4-1 and TRBJ2-5; TRBD1 is a possible D gene (5 bases). The germline gives CDR1 MGHRA, CDR2 YSYEKL. This CDR3 contains 15 residues. V lost 4 bases and J 4 bases, leaving 16 bases between the germline ends. The CDR3 nucleotides read TGCGCCAGCAGCCCACAGGAACAGGTTCGAGAGACCCAGTACTTC. Translated: CASSPQEQVRETQYF.

The chain recombines TRBV19 with TRBJ2-3; 14 nucleotides align to TRBD2. The CDR3 extends over 18 amino acids. V trimming: 6 bases; J trimming: 1 base; junction bases outside the gene matches: 9. Germline assignment: CDR1 LNHDA and CDR2 SQIVND (reference sequence). The CDR3 DNA is TGTGCCAGTAGCCTGACTAGCGGGAGGGCCTTCGGCACAGATACGCAGTATTTT. It yields the protein CASSLTSGRAFGTDTQYF.

The gene calls are TRBV6-5 and TRBJ1-2; 9 nucleotides agree with TRBD1. The V gene's germline CDR1 is MNHEY and CDR2 SVGAGI. The trim removed 0 bases at V and 4 bases at J, leaving 6 bases unmatched. The CDR3 totals 16 residues. The CDR3 here is CASSYSGQGSSYGYTF. For the CDR3, the DNA is TGTGCCAGCAGTTACTCGGGACAGGGTAGTTCCTATGGCTACACCTTC.

The V and J genes are TRBV6-5 and TRBJ1-1, with D possibly matching TRBD1 (5 bases). V lost 6 bases and J lost 11, with 13 bases in between. Germline loops: CDR1 MNHEY, CDR2 SVGAGI. The CDR3 spans 11 residues. The CDR3 region is CASRTEVVAFF. The CDR3 DNA is TGTGCCAGCAGGACAGAGGTGGTGGCTTTCTTT.

V gene TRBV4-1 combines with J gene TRBJ2-7; 9 bases map to TRBD1. There are 17 residues in the CDR3. Germline CDR1 is MGHRA and CDR2 is YSYEKL. Unmatched junction bases numbered 8, after V lost 1 base and J lost 1 base. The CDR3 coding sequence is TGCGCCAGCAGCCAAGGAGGGACAGGGTTTGGGTCCTACGAGCAGTACTTC. This encodes CASSQGGTGFGSYEQYF.

The J gene is TRBJ2-7, the V gene TRBV24-1; TRBD2 agrees at 12 bases. The J call could be wrong; TRBJ2-5 is a better fit for the DNA end. CDR3 length: 15 amino acids. The germline gives CDR1 KGHDR, CDR2 SFDVKD. This CDR3 reads CATAPGLAGQETQYF. In DNA, the CDR3 is TGTGCCACCGCGCCGGGACTAGCGGGCCAAGAGACCCAGTACTTC.

The chain employs TRBV6-5 and TRBJ1-1; D call uncertain. The CDR3 consists of 13 residues. The germline V and J ends were trimmed by 8 bases and 3 bases, with 13 bases remaining between them. The germline V gene encodes CDR1 MNHEY and CDR2 SVGAGI. This chain's CDR3 is CASRGLGDTEAFF. The CDR3 DNA reads TGTGCCAGCCGGGGATTGGGAGACACTGAAGCTTTCTTT.

This sequence joins TRBV20-1 and TRBJ2-4; 8 bases agree with TRBD1. This CDR3 comprises 15 residues. After removal of 3 bases from V and 0 bases from J, the junction contained 4 bases not matched to a gene. Germline CDR1 and CDR2: DFQATT and SNEGSKA (reference sequence). DNA of the CDR3: TGCAGTGCTAGTAGGACAGGGCTAGCCAAAAACATTCAGTACTTC. Its translation is CSASRTGLAKNIQYF.

This chain uses TRBV6-2 or TRBV6-3 with TRBJ1-5; D gene unclear. The germline V gene encodes CDR1 MNHEY and CDR2 SVGEGT. The length of the CDR3 is 13 residues. Trimming took 2 bases from V and 6 from J, leaving 8 bases between them. The CDR3 DNA sequence: TGTGCCAGCAGTTACCCCGGTTTTCAGCCCCAGCATTTT. The encoded protein is CASSYPGFQPQHF.

The genes are TRBV5-1 and TRBJ1-1; no clear D gene. Germline CDR1 and CDR2: SGHRS and YFSETQ. CDR3 length equals 14 residues. Trimming removed 5 bases from V and 2 bases from J, with 13 bases in between. The CDR3 bases are TGCGCCAGCAGTGGGAGCAACGATAACACTGAAGCTTTCTTT. It is translated as CASSGSNDNTEAFF.

The chain joins TRBV18 to TRBJ2-1; a weak D match, TRBD2 (6 bases). V was clipped by 4 bases and J by 6 bases, with 16 bases between them. Germline V CDR1 and CDR2: KGHSH, LQKENI. The CDR3 has 15 amino acids. DNA of the CDR3: TGTGCCAGCTCACATGAAGCTAGCGAGTCCAATGAGCAGTTCTTC. It is translated as CASSHEASESNEQFF.

The CDR3 here is CASSTWDRGVSPLHF. The DNA of the CDR3 is TGTGCCAGCAGCACTTGGGACAGGGGAGTTTCACCCCTCCACTTT. The rearrangement links TRBV21-1 to TRBJ1-6; TRBD1 reflects the table's D call only, with no check against the DNA. TRBV21-1 has pseudogene status. The CDR3 runs to 15 residues.

The chain uses TRBV9 and TRBJ2-3, with D perhaps matching TRBD2 (6 bases). The CDR3 has 14 residues. The ends were cut back, 2 bases at V and 3 bases at J, with 10 bases in the middle. CDR1 is SGDLS, CDR2 YYNGEE, per germline. The CDR3 region is CASSVEGGTDTQYF. The CDR3 bases are TGTGCCAGCAGCGTTGAGGGAGGAACAGATACGCAGTATTTT.

V usage is TRBV19 and J usage is TRBJ2-2, with TRBD2 as a possible D gene (5 bases). Per the germline V gene, CDR1 is LNHDA and CDR2 is SQIVND (reference sequence). The CDR3 spans 14 residues. V was clipped by 9 bases and J by 3 bases, with 14 bases between them. The CDR3 here is CASHGGGYTGELFF. DNA of the CDR3: TGTGCCAGCCACGGCGGAGGATACACCGGGGAGCTGTTTTTT.

The V and J genes are TRBV4-1 and TRBJ2-3; 14 bases are a match to TRBD2. This CDR3 contains 18 residues. Trimming removed 0 bases from V and 8 bases from J; junction bases left unmatched: 10. Germline CDR1 is MGHRA and CDR2 is YSYEKL. CDR3 DNA: TGCGCCAGCAGCCAAGATTCGACTAGCGGGAGGGCCGGAGTTACGCAGTATTTT. This codes for CASSQDSTSGRAGVTQYF.

V usage is TRBV7-9 and J usage is TRBJ1-2; maybe TRBD1 (6 bases). V shed 5 bases and J shed 3 bases, with 13 bases lying between them. CDR3 size: 14 residues. In germline, CDR1 is SEHNR, CDR2 FQNEAQ (reference sequence). The CDR3: CASSKTGVDYGYTF. The CDR3 region has the DNA TGTGCCAGCAGCAAGACAGGCGTTGACTATGGCTACACCTTC.

V usage is TRBV28 and J usage is TRBJ2-5; 8 nucleotides align to TRBD1. This CDR3 region has 15 residues. Trimming cost V 1 base and J 3 bases; bases outside gene matches: 4. Germline loops: CDR1 MDHEN, CDR2 SYDVKM. CDR3 amino acids: CASSLFRGLKETQYF. In DNA form, the CDR3 reads TGTGCCAGCAGTTTATTCAGGGGGCTTAAAGAGACCCAGTACTTC.

The chain couples TRBV2 to TRBJ2-7; TRBD1 aligns across 7 bases. This CDR3 has 15 residues. The J segment lost 0 bases and the V segment lost 3 bases, leaving 5 bases of the junction unmatched. CDR1 SNHLY and CDR2 FYNNEI come from the germline V gene. In nucleotides, the CDR3 is TGTGCCAGCAGTGACCGGACAGGCCGCTCCTACGAGCAGTACTTC. It is translated as CASSDRTGRSYEQYF.

The chain combines TRBV30 with TRBJ1-2; 9 bases map to TRBD1. With V trimmed by 4 bases and J by 2 bases, 5 bases remained unmatched. This CDR3 contains 14 residues. The germline V gene has CDR1 GTSNPN and CDR2 SVGIG (reference sequence). The CDR3 here is CAWNTGTGNYGYTF. The CDR3 DNA sequence: TGTGCCTGGAATACCGGGACAGGGAACTATGGCTACACCTTC. The complete variable domain, with remaining parts taken from reference TRBV30 and TRBJ1-2, reads SQTIHQWPATLVQPVGSPLSLECTVEGTSNPNLYWYRQAAGRGLQLLFYSVGIGQISSEVPQNLSASRPQDRQFILSSKKLLLSDSGFYLCAWNTGTGNYGYTFGSGTRLTVV.

V is TRBV2 and J is TRBJ1-5; D might be TRBD1 (5 bases). Germline CDR1 reads SNHLY; CDR2 reads FYNNEI. Deletions cut 7 bases from V and 5 bases from J, with 15 bases between. This CDR3 comprises 14 residues. The CDR3 region is CASTWGSHDQPQHF. CDR3 sequence (DNA): TGTGCCAGCACGTGGGGCAGTCATGATCAGCCCCAGCATTTT.

This chain uses TRBV27 with TRBJ1-4, with D perhaps matching TRBD1 (6 bases). The CDR3 length is 14 residues. Germline loops: CDR1 MNHEY, CDR2 SMNVEV (reference sequence). V was clipped by 8 bases and J by 3 bases, with 13 bases between them. Here the CDR3 reads CASGRGLPNEKLFF. DNA of the CDR3: TGTGCCAGCGGCAGGGGTTTGCCTAATGAAAAACTGTTTTTT.

J is TRBJ2-5 and V is TRBV19, with TRBD1 as a possible D gene (5 bases). The germline V gene has CDR1 LNHDA and CDR2 SQIVND (reference sequence). V lost 4 bases and J 5 bases, leaving 26 bases between the germline ends. This CDR3 has 18 residues. Here the CDR3 DNA reads TGTGCCAGTAGTACCCAAGGCATGGTTTCAGGGCCCGGGGAGACCCAGTACTTC. Translated: CASSTQGMVSGPGETQYF.